Listed here are 25 T cell receptor beta chains from one sample, sequenced in a study of shared clonotypes between healthy human individuals. In the naive CD8 group, cells lacked CD45RO and were positively selected for CCR7, so terminally differentiated effector memory CD45RA+ cells were left out. Produced via immunoSEQ multiplex PCR; TCRdb's table is partial and in-frame only. The sample shows fewer than 800,000 clones, around 90% of them seen only once. The sample taken for sequencing was naive CD8+ T cells sorted from blood. The source of these receptors is a man aged 25 to 40 in good health.

The chain uses TRBV5-1 and TRBJ2-3; 9 nucleotides match TRBD1. The V and J ends lost 9 bases and 4 bases, in that order; junction bases with no gene match: 12. The CDR3 runs 15 residues. CDR1 and CDR2 (germline): SGHRS, YFSETQ. The DNA of the CDR3 is TGCGCCACCTACTTAACAGGGGGCAGAGCAGATACGCAGTATTTT. The encoded protein is CATYLTGGRADTQYF. Full variable domain (remainder filled in from reference TRBV5-1 and TRBJ2-3): KAGVTQTPRYLIKTRGQQVTLSCSPISGHRSVSWYQQTPGQGLQFLFEYFSETQRNKGNFPGRFSGRQFSNSRSEMNVSTLELGDSALYLCATYLTGGRADTQYFGPGTRLTVL.

The chain uses TRBV7-6 and TRBJ2-3; perhaps TRBD1 as D (6 bases). Trimming removed 1 base at V and 5 bases at J, with 10 bases between. The CDR3 totals 14 residues. CDR1 and CDR2 (germline): SGHVS, FNYEAQ. This CDR3 reads CASSLGQGLDTQYF. CDR3 DNA: TGTGCCAGCAGCTTAGGGCAGGGGTTAGATACGCAGTATTTT.

The DNA of the CDR3 is TGTGCCAGCAGCTCCGAGGGGGTGACTGAAGCTTTCTTT. It translates to CASSSEGVTEAFF. The chain couples TRBV7-9 to TRBJ1-1; maybe TRBD1 (6 bases). Germline V gene lookup returns CDR1 SEHNR and CDR2 FQNEAQ (reference sequence). The CDR3 is made up of 13 amino acids. The V end was cut by 4 bases, the J end by 5 bases, with 11 bases between.

The chain has TRBV29-1 and TRBJ1-2, with D possibly matching TRBD1 (6 bases). CDR1 and CDR2 (germline): SQVTM, ANQGSEA. Deletions cut 4 bases from V and 5 bases from J, with 17 bases between. The CDR3 is 14 residues long. For the CDR3, the DNA is TGCAGCGTTGCTCCGGGGGCAGCGGGGTATGGCTACACCTTC. Encoded protein: CSVAPGAAGYGYTF.

The table lists this clone with a count of one. The CDR3 protein is CASSPPMLGELFF. The CDR3 DNA reads TGTGCCAGCAGCCCTCCGATGCTCGGGGAGCTGTTTTTT. V and J are TRBV7-9 and TRBJ2-2; D is ambiguous. V shed 5 bases and J shed 7 bases, with 11 bases lying between them. Germline lookup yields CDR1 SEHNR and CDR2 FQNEAQ (reference sequence). The CDR3 is made up of 13 amino acids.

The DNA of the CDR3 is TGTGCCAGTAGCCAGAGGACAGGGACGAACACTGAAGCTTTCTTT. Translating gives CASSQRTGTNTEAFF. The chain carries TRBV19 and TRBJ1-1; 8 nucleotides line up with TRBD1. J gave up 1 base and V 6 bases, and 7 bases lay outside the gene matches. The CDR3 runs to 15 residues. Germline values: CDR1 LNHDA, CDR2 SQIVND (reference sequence).

The V call is TRBV7-9, the J call TRBJ2-1, with a tentative D call TRBD2 (5 bases). Germline-derived CDR1 and CDR2 are SEHNR and FQNEAQ (reference sequence). CDR3 size: 15 residues. V gave up 2 bases and J gave up 6 bases, with 14 bases separating them. CDR3 in amino acids: CASSLMTSSGNEQFF. As DNA, the CDR3 is TGTGCCAGCAGCTTAATGACCAGCAGCGGCAATGAGCAGTTCTTC.

V is TRBV5-1 and J is TRBJ2-5; 11 bases line up with TRBD2. The germline gives CDR1 SGHRS, CDR2 YFSETQ. The CDR3 sequence is 13 residues long. Trimming cost V 5 bases and J 3 bases; bases outside gene matches: 0. The CDR3 reads CASRLAGEETQYF. The CDR3 DNA sequence: TGCGCCAGCAGACTAGCGGGAGAAGAGACCCAGTACTTC.

The DNA of the CDR3 is TGTGCCAGCAGTGAATTTGGGATTCCAGTTAGAAACACCATATATTTT. It codes for CASSEFGIPVRNTIYF. The chain couples TRBV6-1 to TRBJ1-3; D unclear. CDR1 and CDR2 from the germline V gene are MNHNS and SASEGT. V was shortened by 2 bases and J by 5 bases, with 16 bases between the two germline ends. CDR3 length: 16 residues.

J is TRBJ2-7 and V is TRBV5-1; unclear D gene. V was trimmed by 4 bases and J by 0 bases, leaving 14 bases between them. Germline V gene data show CDR1 as SGHRS and CDR2 as YFSETQ. The CDR3 length is 15 residues. CDR3 sequence: CASSLRKESSYEQYF. CDR3 bases: TGCGCCAGCAGCCTAAGGAAAGAATCCTCCTACGAGCAGTACTTC.

The chain carries TRBV27 and TRBJ2-1; D is perhaps TRBD2 (7 bases). This CDR3 is 15 amino acids long. The V and J ends lost 7 bases and 2 bases respectively, with 15 bases between them. The V gene's germline CDR1 is MNHEY and CDR2 SMNVEV (reference sequence). Written as DNA, the CDR3 is TGTGCCAGCACCGAGGGGGGGCACCCCTACAATGAGCAGTTCTTC. It translates to CASTEGGHPYNEQFF.

This sequence joins TRBV6-6 and TRBJ2-1; unclear D gene. The germline gives CDR1 MNHNY, CDR2 SVGAGI (reference sequence). Trimming pared 2 bases from V and 7 bases from J, leaving 18 bases between. This CDR3 has 16 residues. CDR3 sequence (DNA): TGTGCCAGCAGTTACGCAGGCGAGTATGGTAAGAATGAGCAGTTCTTC. Protein sequence: CASSYAGEYGKNEQFF.

Worth noting for this clone: Other DNA sequences from this sample encode an identical CDR3 as well. This chain uses TRBV19 with TRBJ2-7; D is perhaps TRBD1 or TRBD2 (6 bases each). V lost 2 bases, J lost 2 bases, and 10 bases lay in between. Per the germline V gene, CDR1 is LNHDA and CDR2 is SQIVND (reference sequence). CDR3 length equals 14 residues. CDR3 nucleotide sequence: TGTGCCAGTAGTATATTCGGGGGCACCTACGAGCAGTACTTC. Its protein is CASSIFGGTYEQYF.

V gene TRBV27 combines with J gene TRBJ2-2; D is perhaps TRBD2 (5 bases). Per the germline V gene, CDR1 is MNHEY and CDR2 is SMNVEV (reference sequence). Trimming pared 4 bases from V and 5 bases from J, leaving 14 bases between. The CDR3 covers 15 residues. The CDR3 reads CASSSWRAETGELFF. The CDR3 region has the DNA TGTGCCAGCAGTTCCTGGCGGGCCGAAACCGGGGAGCTGTTTTTT.

V gene TRBV7-9 combines with J gene TRBJ2-5; weak D call: TRBD1 (6 bases). Trimming cost V 5 bases and J 5 bases, with 12 bases left between them. Germline loops: CDR1 SEHNR, CDR2 FQNEAQ (reference sequence). CDR3 length: 13 residues. In nucleotides, the CDR3 is TGTGCCAGCAGCCAGGGGAACCCGGAGACCCAGTACTTC. This gives the protein CASSQGNPETQYF.

The V gene is TRBV15, the J gene TRBJ1-5, with 7 positions matching TRBD1. This CDR3 spans 18 amino acids. V shed 1 base, J shed 0 bases, and the junction held 9 bases outside the gene matches. Germline CDR1 LNHNV, CDR2 YYDKDF (reference sequence). The CDR3 here is CATSRGDTGDYSNQPQHF. The CDR3 nucleotides are TGTGCCACCAGCAGAGGCGATACAGGGGATTATAGCAATCAGCCCCAGCATTTT.

The genes are TRBV27 and TRBJ1-2, with TRBD1 as a possible D gene (5 bases). This CDR3 comprises 16 residues. The germline V gene has CDR1 MNHEY and CDR2 SMNVEV (reference sequence). Trimming removed 5 bases at V and 2 bases at J, with 18 bases between. The CDR3 DNA reads TGTGCCAGCAGTACGTACCCTCGACAGAGCAACTATGGCTACACCTTC. The encoded protein is CASSTYPRQSNYGYTF.

The rearrangement joins TRBV2 to TRBJ2-1, with TRBD2 as a possible D gene (5 bases). V dropped 7 bases and J dropped 0 bases, with 13 bases sitting between them. This CDR3 comprises 15 residues. Germline-derived CDR1 and CDR2 are SNHLY and FYNNEI. CDR3 protein: CASISGLYSYNEQFF. DNA of the CDR3: TGTGCCAGCATCAGCGGTCTCTACTCCTACAATGAGCAGTTCTTC.

V is TRBV27 and J is TRBJ2-1; TRBD2 matches at 8 bases. This CDR3 spans 16 amino acids. The V segment lost 8 bases and the J segment 1 base; nucleotides outside the gene matches: 10. Germline CDR1 reads MNHEY; CDR2 reads SMNVEV (reference sequence). DNA for the CDR3: TGTGCCAGCCTACGGGTTAGCGGGATTTCCTACAATGAGCAGTTCTTC. The encoded protein is CASLRVSGISYNEQFF.

This sequence joins TRBV18 and TRBJ2-7, with TRBD1 as a possible D gene (6 bases). This CDR3 has 15 amino acids. V was trimmed by 0 bases and J by 2 bases, leaving 11 bases between them. Germline loops: CDR1 KGHSH, CDR2 LQKENI. The CDR3: CASSPPTTGAYEQYF. The DNA for the CDR3 is TGTGCCAGCTCACCACCCACGACAGGTGCCTACGAGCAGTACTTC.

This chain links TRBV25-1 with TRBJ2-3; D unresolved. The length of the CDR3 is 15 residues. Per germline, CDR1 MGHDK and CDR2 SYGVNS. V shed 1 base and J shed 2 bases, with 10 bases lying between them. This CDR3 reads CASSESHFATDTQYF. The CDR3 nucleotides read TGTGCCAGCAGTGAATCGCACTTTGCCACAGATACGCAGTATTTT.

The sample holds a few counts of this clone. The chain carries TRBV23-1 and TRBJ2-7, with D maybe TRBD1 (6 bases). TRBV23-1 is an open reading frame whose function is uncertain. Trimming took 11 bases from V and 0 from J, leaving 17 bases between them. CDR3 length equals 14 residues. This chain's CDR3 is CAEGLGQLSYEQYF. The CDR3 DNA is TGCGCCGAGGGGTTAGGACAGCTCTCCTACGAGCAGTACTTC.

In this sample, this clone turned up once. This rearrangement joins TRBV2 to TRBJ2-5; D gene ambiguous. The length of the CDR3 is 14 residues. The germline V and J ends were trimmed by 3 bases and 3 bases, with 11 bases remaining between them. Germline CDR1 reads SNHLY; CDR2 reads FYNNEI. The CDR3 sequence is CASSESDFEETQYF. The CDR3 DNA follows: TGTGCCAGCAGTGAGAGCGACTTCGAAGAGACCCAGTACTTC.

The chain has TRBV25-1 and TRBJ2-7; D possibly corresponds to TRBD1 (5 bases). With 5 bases removed from V and 1 base from J, the gap between germline ends came to 9 bases. The CDR3 sequence is 13 residues long. Germline loops: CDR1 MGHDK, CDR2 SYGVNS. The CDR3 DNA is TGTGCCAGCAGTCCCGGACAATCCTACGAGCAGTACTTC. As protein: CASSPGQSYEQYF.

This clone came up once. The gene calls are TRBV6-1 and TRBJ2-7, with D maybe TRBD1 (5 bases). Germline V lookup: CDR1 MNHNS, CDR2 SASEGT. V gave up 2 bases and J gave up 3 bases, with 14 bases separating them. This CDR3 has 15 residues. CDR3 coding DNA: TGTGCCAGCAGTGAATGGAAAGGGGTGAGCTACGAGCAGTACTTC. Its protein product is CASSEWKGVSYEQYF.